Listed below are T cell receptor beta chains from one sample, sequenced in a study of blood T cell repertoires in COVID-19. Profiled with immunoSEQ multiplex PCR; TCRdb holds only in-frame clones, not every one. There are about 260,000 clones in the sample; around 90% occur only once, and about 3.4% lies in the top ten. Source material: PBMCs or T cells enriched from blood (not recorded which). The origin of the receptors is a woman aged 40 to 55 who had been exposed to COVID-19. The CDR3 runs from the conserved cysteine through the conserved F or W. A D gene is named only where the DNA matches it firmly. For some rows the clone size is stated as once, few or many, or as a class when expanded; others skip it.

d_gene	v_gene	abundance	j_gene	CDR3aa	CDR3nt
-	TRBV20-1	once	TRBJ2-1	CSASSRAAPRFF	TGCAGTGCTAGTTCGCGGGCAGCCCCTAGGTTCTTC
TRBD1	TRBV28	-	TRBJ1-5	CASIVQGYRDQPQHF	TGTGCCAGCATTGTACAGGGGTATAGGGATCAGCCCCAGCATTTT
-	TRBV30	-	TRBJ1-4	CAWSSLGAANEKLFF	TGTGCCTGGAGTAGTTTGGGGGCAGCTAATGAAAAACTGTTTTTT
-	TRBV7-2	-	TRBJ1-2	CASSLELQGRRGYTF	TGTGCCAGCAGCTTAGAACTTCAGGGCCGAAGGGGCTACACCTTC
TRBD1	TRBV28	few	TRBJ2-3	CASSPRGQGTDTQYF	TGTGCCAGCAGTCCCCGTGGACAGGGGACAGATACGCAGTATTTT
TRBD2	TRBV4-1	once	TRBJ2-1	CASSQGGGRMGEQFF	TGCGCCAGCAGCCAAGGTGGCGGGAGGATGGGTGAGCAGTTCTTC
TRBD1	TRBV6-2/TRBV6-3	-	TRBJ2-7	CASSPGTGVYEQYF	TGTGCCAGCAGTCCCGGGACAGGGGTCTACGAGCAGTACTTC
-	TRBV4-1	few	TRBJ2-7	CASSQELLYEQYF	TGCGCCAGCAGCCAAGAATTATTGTACGAGCAGTACTTC
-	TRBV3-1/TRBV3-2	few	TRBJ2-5	CASSQDITGWETQYF	TGTGCCAGCAGCCAAGATATCACAGGTTGGGAGACCCAGTACTTC
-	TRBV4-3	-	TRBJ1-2	CASSRSGRNYGYTF	TGCGCCAGCAGCAGATCCGGGAGAAACTATGGCTACACCTTC
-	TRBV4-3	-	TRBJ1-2	CASSQALNGEGYTF	TGCGCCAGCAGCCAAGCGTTGAATGGAGAAGGCTACACCTTC
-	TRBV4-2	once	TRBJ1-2	CASSQDRLGAFYGYTF	TGTGCCAGCAGCCAAGATCGTCTGGGGGCTTTCTATGGCTACACCTTC
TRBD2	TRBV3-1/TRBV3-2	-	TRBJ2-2	CASSLFHPSGTAGELFF	TGTGCCAGCAGCCTCTTCCACCCTAGCGGGACTGCCGGGGAGCTGTTTTTT
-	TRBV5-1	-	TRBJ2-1	CASSLQDWRYNEQFF	TGCGCCAGCAGCTTGCAGGACTGGAGATACAATGAGCAGTTCTTC
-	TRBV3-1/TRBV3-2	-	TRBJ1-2	CASSQDAQPRPYGYTF	TGTGCCAGCAGCCAAGATGCCCAACCTAGGCCCTATGGCTACACCTTC
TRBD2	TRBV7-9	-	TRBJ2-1	CASSSDKRLAGDYNEQFF	TGTGCCAGCAGCTCAGACAAAAGACTAGCGGGAGACTACAATGAGCAGTTCTTC
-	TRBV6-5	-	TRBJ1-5	CASSSTTDSAQHF	TGTGCCAGCAGTTCGACAACAGATTCGGCCCAGCATTTT
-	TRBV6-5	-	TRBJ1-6	CASRFGDYNSPLHF	TGTGCCAGCAGATTCGGGGACTATAATTCACCCCTCCACTTT
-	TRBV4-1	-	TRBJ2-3	CASSQWTGVATDTQYF	TGCGCCAGCAGCCAATGGACTGGGGTTGCAACAGATACGCAGTATTTT
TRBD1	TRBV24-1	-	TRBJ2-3	CATRTGRVGTGLADTQYF	TGTGCCACCAGAACGGGGCGGGTGGGGACAGGGTTGGCAGATACGCAGTATTTT
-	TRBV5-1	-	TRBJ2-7	CASSLGIDEQYF	TGCGCCAGCAGCTTGGGTATCGACGAGCAGTACTTC
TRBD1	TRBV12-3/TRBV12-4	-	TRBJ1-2	CASSPGTVYGYTF	TGTGCCAGCAGCCCCGGGACAGTGTATGGCTACACCTTC
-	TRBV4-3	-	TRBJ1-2	CASSQARANYGYTF	TGCGCCAGCAGCCAAGCCAGGGCTAACTATGGCTACACCTTC
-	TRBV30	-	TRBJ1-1	CAWSGGRRANTEAFF	TGTGCCTGGAGCGGGGGTCGCAGAGCTAACACTGAAGCTTTCTTT
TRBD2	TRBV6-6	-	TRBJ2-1	CASSPLGLAGGRSSYNEQFF	TGTGCCAGCAGTCCATTAGGACTAGCGGGGGGCAGGAGCTCCTACAATGAGCAGTTCTTC
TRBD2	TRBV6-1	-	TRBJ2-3	CASSEWEGSTDTQYF	TGTGCCAGCAGTGAATGGGAGGGGAGCACAGATACGCAGTATTTT
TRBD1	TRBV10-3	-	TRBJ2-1	CAIRWTGEDYNEQFF	TGTGCCATCAGGTGGACAGGGGAGGACTACAATGAGCAGTTCTTC
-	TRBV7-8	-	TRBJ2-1	CASSLLSLNEQFF	TGTGCCAGCAGCTTACTCTCACTCAATGAGCAGTTCTTC
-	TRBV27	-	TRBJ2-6	CASSLLRAGANVLTF	TGTGCCAGCAGTTTATTGAGGGCTGGGGCCAACGTCCTGACTTTC
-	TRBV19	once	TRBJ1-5	CASRQYSNQPQHF	TGTGCCAGTAGACAATATAGCAATCAGCCCCAGCATTTT
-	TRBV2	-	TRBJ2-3	CASTSLSADTQYF	TGTGCCAGCACCTCCCTCTCCGCGGATACGCAGTATTTT
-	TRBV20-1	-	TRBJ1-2	CSASLQGDGYTF	TGCAGTGCTAGTCTACAGGGTGATGGCTACACCTTC
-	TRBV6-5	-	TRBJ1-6	CASSTNLRGNSPLHF	TGTGCCAGCAGTACCAACTTAAGGGGGAATTCACCCCTCCACTTT
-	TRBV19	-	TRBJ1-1	CASSIVPSLGSTEAFF	TGTGCCAGTAGTATTGTGCCATCCCTGGGGAGCACTGAAGCTTTCTTT
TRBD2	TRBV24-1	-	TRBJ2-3	CATSDFSAGATDTQYF	TGTGCCACCAGTGATTTCTCAGCGGGAGCCACAGATACGCAGTATTTT
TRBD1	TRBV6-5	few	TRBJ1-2	CASSYSGLTGGNGYTF	TGTGCCAGCAGTTACTCGGGCTTAACAGGGGGGAATGGCTACACCTTC
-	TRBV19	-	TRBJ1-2	CASRTGTNYGYTF	TGTGCCAGCAGGACGGGGACTAACTATGGCTACACCTTC
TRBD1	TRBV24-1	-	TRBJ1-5	CATSDSRTGPLNQPQHF	TGTGCCACCAGTGATTCCCGGACAGGGCCTCTAAATCAGCCCCAGCATTTT
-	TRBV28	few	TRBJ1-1	CATIVTRILNTEAFF	TGTGCCACCATAGTAACGAGAATTTTGAACACTGAAGCTTTCTTT
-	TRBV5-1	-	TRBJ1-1	CASSEGIVTEAFF	TGCGCCAGCAGCGAGGGAATAGTCACTGAAGCTTTCTTT
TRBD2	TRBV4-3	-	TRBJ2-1	CASSEAAGTSDYNEQFF	TGCGCCAGCAGCGAAGCGGCGGGGACTAGCGACTACAATGAGCAGTTCTTC
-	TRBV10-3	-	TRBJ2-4	CAISGGTAAKNIQYF	TGTGCCATCAGCGGCGGGACAGCCGCCAAAAACATTCAGTACTTC